This entry concerns a single TCR beta chain. Its antigen remains unidentified. This sample was included in a study of OX40 agonist ivuxolimab in advanced cancers. About the study: Patients were approximately 80% male with ages roughly 23 to 85, mean 60. Broader study findings: Expanded clones were, on average, more numerous in CD8+ T cells than in CD4+. Some of the lowest clonal expansion was seen in partial responders at 0.1-3.0 mg/kg.

The CDR3 sequence is 14 residues long. Germline CDR1 MNHNS, CDR2 SASEGT. V shed 1 base and J shed 9 bases, with 10 bases lying between them. Assay: immunoSEQ multiplex PCR; the TCRdb copy retains only in-frame clones and omits some. The profile shows 45,000 to 65,000 clones, over 75% of them singletons. The sequence was obtained from an adult with an advanced solid tumor such as melanoma, head and neck, liver or kidney cancer. The material sequenced was CD4+ or CD8+ T cells sorted from blood, taken in a trial of the OX40 agonist ivuxolimab. The V and J genes are TRBV6-1 and TRBJ1-6; possibly TRBD1 for D (5 bases). The CDR3 DNA reads as TGTGCCAGCAGTGAAGTACAGGTTGGTTCACCCCTCCACTTT. Its protein is CASSEVQVGSPLHF.